The clone carrying this T cell receptor (beta chain) was recorded only once. The sample originates from a study of cytomegalovirus exposure and HLA in healthy donors. Across the study: Drawn from HLA-typed donors, about 82 million unique TCRs were held in an early data release.

The PCR employed 60 Vbeta primers together with 13 Jbeta primers. Data came from immunoSEQ multiplex PCR; TCRdb stores just in-frame clones and leaves some out. The sample has fewer than 95,000 clones; around three quarters are singletons. V dropped 3 bases and J dropped 8 bases, with 19 bases sitting between them. This CDR3 has 15 amino acids. CDR1 SGHVS and CDR2 FQNEAQ come from the germline V gene. The V and J genes are TRBV7-8 and TRBJ1-2; tentatively, D is TRBD1 (6 bases). Sequencing input: PBMCs. The sequence came from a man aged 30-40 years in good health and CMV-seronegative. The CDR3 sequence is CASSFLDIGGSGYTF. CDR3 DNA: TGTGCCAGCAGCTTTCTTGATATTGGGGGCTCAGGCTACACCTTC.